Listed below are T cell receptor beta chains from one sample, sequenced in a study of blood T cell repertoires in COVID-19. Repertoires were generated with immunoSEQ multiplex PCR, while TCRdb's copy carries only in-frame clones and drops some. Of some 230,000 clones detected, around 81% appear once; the ten largest clones hold approximately 2.5%. The sample comprised peripheral blood. The receptors were sampled from a woman aged 55 to 70 with acute or convalescent COVID-19. The CDR3 runs from the conserved cysteine through the conserved F or W.

TRBJ2-7	TRBV5-1	CASSLPGQGYEQYF
TRBJ1-4	TRBV5-4	CASSLAGNEKLFF
TRBJ2-7	TRBV5-6	CASSSYIINGQGISYEQYF
TRBJ1-3	TRBV5-6	CASSRAGVGQSNTIYF
TRBJ2-3	TRBV6-5	CASSSSGGRGDTQYF
TRBJ1-2	TRBV5-4	CASSVGQGIYGYTF
TRBJ1-2	TRBV14	CASSQGPRQGMDGYTF
TRBJ2-5	TRBV5-6	CASSQGLAEITQYF
TRBJ1-5	TRBV6-5	CASSHTGSSNQPQHF
TRBJ1-5	TRBV4-1	CASSQKPGQPILPQHF
TRBJ2-6	TRBV9	CASSAGSGANVLTF
TRBJ1-2	TRBV5-8	CASSYGTGARGYTF
TRBJ1-1	TRBV9	CASSANQGEEGTEAFF
TRBJ2-7	TRBV6-1	CASSEVIVGVEQYF
TRBJ2-7	TRBV7-8	CASSPLGIEQYF
TRBJ2-7	TRBV28	CASRGTGSYEQYF
TRBJ1-5	TRBV6-5	CASGGGVLSNQPQHF
TRBJ1-2	TRBV5-5	CASSSDYYGYTF
TRBJ2-3	TRBV5-1	CASSLVTSGLDTQYF
TRBJ1-6	TRBV28	CASRQGESYNSPLHF
TRBJ1-4	TRBV19	CASKAGATNEKLFF
TRBJ1-2	TRBV7-8	CASSLISTGPVDGYTF
TRBJ1-2	TRBV6-1	CASSEAHGVYGYTF
TRBJ2-5	TRBV15	CATSRDRGLVETQYF
TRBJ1-4	TRBV7-2	CASSLIRGVTEKLFF
TRBJ2-3	TRBV7-2	CASSLDQGPDTQYF
TRBJ2-1	TRBV12-3/TRBV12-4	CASSPRGARERFF
TRBJ1-3	TRBV4-3	CASSQDRLIGNTIYF
TRBJ2-1	TRBV12-3/TRBV12-4	CASSSTYNEQFF
TRBJ2-7	TRBV6-1	CASSEGRAGATSYEQYF
TRBJ1-1	TRBV9	CASSTKEEGQGAPTEAFF
TRBJ2-5	TRBV15	CATSRTRGLETQYF
TRBJ1-4	TRBV19	CASIKGVREKLFF
TRBJ2-2	TRBV28	CASSDTGELFF
TRBJ1-1	TRBV2	CASTMTRSDTEAFF
TRBJ1-5	TRBV9	CASSPGQNSNQPQHF
TRBJ1-2	TRBV7-2	CASSLVDWDYGYTF
TRBJ1-5	TRBV7-3	CASSRQGQGIESNQPQHF
TRBJ2-2	TRBV27	CASSPWTQNTGELFF
TRBJ1-1	TRBV5-1	CASSLAGGSVNTEAFF